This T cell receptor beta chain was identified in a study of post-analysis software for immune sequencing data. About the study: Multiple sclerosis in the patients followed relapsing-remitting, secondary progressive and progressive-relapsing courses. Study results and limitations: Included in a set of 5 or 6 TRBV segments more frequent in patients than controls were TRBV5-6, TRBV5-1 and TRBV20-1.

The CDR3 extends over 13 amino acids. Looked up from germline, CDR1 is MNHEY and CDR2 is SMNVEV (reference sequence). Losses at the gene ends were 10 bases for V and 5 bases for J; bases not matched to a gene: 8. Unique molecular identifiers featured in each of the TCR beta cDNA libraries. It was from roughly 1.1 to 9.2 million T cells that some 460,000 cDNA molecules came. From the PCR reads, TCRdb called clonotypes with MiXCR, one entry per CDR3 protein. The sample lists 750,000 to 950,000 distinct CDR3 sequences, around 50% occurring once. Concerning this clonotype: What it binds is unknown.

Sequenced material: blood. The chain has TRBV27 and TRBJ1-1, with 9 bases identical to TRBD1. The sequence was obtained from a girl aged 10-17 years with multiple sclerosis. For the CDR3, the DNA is TGTGCCACCCTGGACAGGGGTTTGACTGAAGCTTTCTTT. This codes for CATLDRGLTEAFF.